The next 2 T cell receptor beta chains were all read from a single sample in a study of response to subunit inactivated influenza vaccine. TCRdb independently ran MiXCR on the RT-PCR reads; one entry per CDR3 protein. The table lists a few hundred thousand distinct CDR3 sequences, about 10% of them singletons. Sequences were derived from PBMCs from blood, sampled 40 to 50 days after vaccination. Every receptor here comes from a man between 50 and 59 years old who received an inactivated influenza vaccine.

The chain employs TRBV23-1 and TRBJ2-3; the D gene is possibly TRBD1 (6 bases). TRBV23-1 carries the ORF label, with uncertain function. The length of the CDR3 is 17 residues. V was pared by 6 bases and J by 0 bases, with 19 bases between. CDR3 sequence (DNA): TGCGCCAGCAGAAGATTACAGGGTGTTCTTAGCACAGATACGCAGTATTTT. Translating gives CASRRLQGVLSTDTQYF.

This clonotype was seen only a few times. This chain uses TRBV15 with TRBJ1-3; TRBD1 agrees at 7 bases. Per the germline V gene, CDR1 is LNHNV and CDR2 is YYDKDF (reference sequence). J was trimmed by 0 bases and V by 5 bases; bases with no gene match: 7. The CDR3 runs 16 residues. This chain's CDR3 is CATSAYTGVSGNTIYF. The CDR3 DNA follows: TGTGCCACCAGCGCCTACACAGGGGTCTCTGGAAACACCATATATTTT. Together with reference TRBV15 and TRBJ1-3, the CDR3 gives the full variable domain: DAMVIQNPRYQVTQFGKPVTLSCSQTLNHNVMYWYQQKSSQAPKLLFHYYDKDFNNEADTPDNFQSRRPNTSFCFLDIRSPGLGDTAMYLCATSAYTGVSGNTIYFGEGSWLTVV.